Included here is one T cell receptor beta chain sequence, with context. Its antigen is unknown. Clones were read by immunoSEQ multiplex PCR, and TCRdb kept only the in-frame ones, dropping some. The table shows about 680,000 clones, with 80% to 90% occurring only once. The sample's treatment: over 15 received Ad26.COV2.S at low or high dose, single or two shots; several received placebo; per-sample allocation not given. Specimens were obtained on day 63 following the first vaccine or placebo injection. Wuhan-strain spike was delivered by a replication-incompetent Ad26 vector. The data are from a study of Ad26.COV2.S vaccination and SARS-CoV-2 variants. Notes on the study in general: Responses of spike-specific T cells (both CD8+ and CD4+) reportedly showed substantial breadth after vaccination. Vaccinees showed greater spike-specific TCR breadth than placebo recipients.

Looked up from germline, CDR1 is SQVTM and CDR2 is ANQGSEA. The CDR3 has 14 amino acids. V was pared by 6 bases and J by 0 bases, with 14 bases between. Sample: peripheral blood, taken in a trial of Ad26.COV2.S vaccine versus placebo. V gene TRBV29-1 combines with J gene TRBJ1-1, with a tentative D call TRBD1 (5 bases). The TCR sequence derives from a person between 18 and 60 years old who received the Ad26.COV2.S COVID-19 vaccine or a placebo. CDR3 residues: CSVRKGLVNTEAFF. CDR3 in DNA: TGCAGCGTGCGGAAGGGGCTAGTGAACACTGAAGCTTTCTTT.